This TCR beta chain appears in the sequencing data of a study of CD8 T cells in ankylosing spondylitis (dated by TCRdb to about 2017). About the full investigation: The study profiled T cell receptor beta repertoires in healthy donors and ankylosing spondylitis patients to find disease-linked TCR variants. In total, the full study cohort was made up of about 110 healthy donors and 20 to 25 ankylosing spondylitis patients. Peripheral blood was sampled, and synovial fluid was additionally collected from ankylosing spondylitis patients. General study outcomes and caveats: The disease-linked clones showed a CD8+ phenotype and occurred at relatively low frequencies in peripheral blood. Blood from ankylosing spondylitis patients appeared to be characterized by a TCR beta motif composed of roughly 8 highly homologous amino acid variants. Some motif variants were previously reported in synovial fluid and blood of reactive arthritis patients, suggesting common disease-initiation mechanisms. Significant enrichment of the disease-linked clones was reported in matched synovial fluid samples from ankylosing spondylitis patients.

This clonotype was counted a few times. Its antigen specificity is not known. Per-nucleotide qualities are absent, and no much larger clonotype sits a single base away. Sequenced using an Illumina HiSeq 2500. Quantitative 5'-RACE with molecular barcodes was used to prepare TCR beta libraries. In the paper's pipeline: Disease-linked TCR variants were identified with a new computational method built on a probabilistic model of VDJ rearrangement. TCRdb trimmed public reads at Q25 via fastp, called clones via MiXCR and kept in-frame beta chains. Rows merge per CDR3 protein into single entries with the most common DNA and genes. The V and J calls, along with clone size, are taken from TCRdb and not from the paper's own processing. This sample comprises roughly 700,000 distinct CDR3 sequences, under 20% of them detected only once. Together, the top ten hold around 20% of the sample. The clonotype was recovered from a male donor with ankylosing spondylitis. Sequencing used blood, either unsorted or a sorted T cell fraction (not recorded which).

The CDR3 protein sequence reads: CATSEGEATNEKLFF. The nucleotide sequence is given as TGTGCCACCAGTGAGGGAGAAGCAACTAATGAAAAACTGTTTTTT. Here the chain combines TRBV24-1 and TRBJ1-4; the D gene cannot be resolved reliably. Reading the germline V gene gives CDR1 KGHDR and CDR2 SFDVKD. Trimming at the junction amounts to 4 bases on V and 0 bases on J, and the germline ends lie 8 bases apart. Including the terminal cysteine and phenylalanine, the CDR3 comprises 15 residues. Just CDR3 DNA is preserved here, 45 bases in frame from base 1.